These 23 T cell receptor beta chains were sequenced from one sample in a study of T cell responses to AZD1222 COVID-19 vaccine. Produced via immunoSEQ multiplex PCR; TCRdb's table is partial and in-frame only. Among approximately 150,000 clones, approximately 91% were seen once, and the ten largest hold roughly 5.2%. The sample consisted of peripheral blood, taken 28 days after the second dose of the MenACWY control vaccine. The origin of the receptors is an adult who received the MenACWY meningococcal vaccine as a control.

V gene TRBV6-5 combines with J gene TRBJ2-5; no clear D. The germline gives CDR1 MNHEY, CDR2 SVGAGI. Trimming shortened V by 0 bases and J by 4 bases, and 6 bases separated the two germline ends. The CDR3 is made up of 13 amino acids. CDR3 coding DNA: TGTGCCAGCAGTTACTCGCGTGGAGAGACCCAGTACTTC. Encoded protein: CASSYSRGETQYF.

This clone was counted a single time. The rearrangement joins TRBV10-3 to TRBJ1-6; D might be TRBD1 (6 bases). The CDR3 consists of 15 residues. V was pared by 10 bases and J by 0 bases, with 13 bases between. From germline, CDR1 is ENHRY and CDR2 SYGVKD. CDR3 bases: TGTGCCACCTTAGGGGGGAGCTCCTATAATTCACCCCTCCACTTT. As protein: CATLGGSSYNSPLHF.

The CDR3 sequence: CAISGSSGTGETSGYTF. CDR3 bases: TGTGCCATCAGTGGCAGCTCCGGGACAGGGGAGACGAGCGGCTACACCTTC. V and J are TRBV10-3 and TRBJ1-2; 10 bases are shared with TRBD1. The germline V gene encodes CDR1 ENHRY and CDR2 SYGVKD. With 4 bases clipped from V and 8 bases from J, the junction kept 16 bases outside the gene matches. The length of the CDR3 is 17 residues.

The chain is built from TRBV14 and TRBJ2-7; no clear D gene. The germline CDR1 and CDR2 sequences are SGHDN and FVKESK. Trimming shortened V by 5 bases and J by 3 bases, and 14 bases separated the two germline ends. The CDR3 length is 14 residues. Here the CDR3 DNA reads TGTGCCAGCAGCTTGAGCTCCTCTAACTACGAGCAGTACTTC. Translation gives CASSLSSSNYEQYF.

This clone was seen a single time. The J gene is TRBJ1-1, the V gene TRBV24-1; D is uncertain. CDR1 is KGHDR, CDR2 SFDVKD, per germline. The CDR3 runs to 13 residues. The germline V and J ends were trimmed by 10 bases and 1 base, with 12 bases remaining between them. The CDR3 here is CATGQRGNTEAFF. Written as DNA, the CDR3 is TGTGCCACAGGGCAACGGGGGAACACTGAAGCTTTCTTT.

The genes are TRBV4-1 and TRBJ1-2, with a possible D match to TRBD1 (5 bases). This CDR3 region has 15 residues. CDR1 and CDR2 (germline): MGHRA, YSYEKL. V was pared by 4 bases and J by 2 bases, with 14 bases between. CDR3: CASSRNTQDNYGYTF. Here the CDR3 DNA reads TGCGCCAGCAGCCGGAACACACAGGACAACTATGGCTACACCTTC.

The chain uses TRBV7-6 and TRBJ1-5; TRBD1 matches at 8 bases. With V trimmed by 2 bases and J by 2 bases, 2 bases remained unmatched. The CDR3 sequence is 15 residues long. CDR1 and CDR2 (germline): SGHVS, FNYEAQ. The CDR3 loop reads CASSLQGAGNQPQHF. As DNA, the CDR3 is TGTGCCAGCAGCTTACAGGGGGCTGGCAATCAGCCCCAGCATTTT.

This chain links TRBV5-1 with TRBJ2-3, with 7 bases fitting TRBD2. Trimming cost V 2 bases and J 0 bases; bases outside gene matches: 3. The germline CDR1 and CDR2 sequences are SGHRS and YFSETQ. This CDR3 contains 15 residues. The CDR3 sequence is CASSFGGGSTDTQYF. As DNA, the CDR3 is TGCGCCAGCAGCTTCGGCGGGGGTAGCACAGATACGCAGTATTTT.

Details on this clone: A read error may account for a junction end that differs from germline. This rearrangement joins TRBV6-1 to TRBJ2-2; D not certain. CDR3 length: 13 amino acids. Germline-derived CDR1 and CDR2 are MNHNS and SASEGT. DNA of the CDR3: TGTGCCAGCGGTGACGGAGACACCGGGGAGCTGTTTTTT. It yields the protein CASGDGDTGELFF.

J is TRBJ2-7 and V is TRBV7-2; 9 bases fit TRBD1. Germline V gene data show CDR1 as SGHTA and CDR2 as FQGNSA. This CDR3 spans 15 amino acids. Germline trimming cut 5 bases from V and 3 bases from J; bases unmatched to any gene: 8. CDR3 sequence: CASSPPGTGYYEQYF. CDR3 in DNA: TGTGCCAGCAGCCCCCCCGGGACAGGGTACTACGAGCAGTACTTC.

This rearrangement joins TRBV28 to TRBJ2-3; D call uncertain. This CDR3 is 16 amino acids long. Germline V gives CDR1 MDHEN, CDR2 SYDVKM. With 1 base removed from V and 2 bases from J, the gap between germline ends came to 13 bases. CDR3 DNA sequence: TGTGCCAGCAGTTTATTGTTTACGGAATTCACAGATACGCAGTATTTT. This gives the protein CASSLLFTEFTDTQYF.

CDR3 loop: CASSQAPDRDYGYTF. The DNA for the CDR3 is TGCGCCAGCAGCCAAGCCCCGGACAGAGACTATGGCTACACCTTC. The gene calls are TRBV4-1 and TRBJ1-2; D may be TRBD1 (6 bases). Germline loops: CDR1 MGHRA, CDR2 YSYEKL. Trimming removed 1 base from V and 3 bases from J, with 12 bases in between. CDR3 length: 15 amino acids.

The chain links TRBV7-3 to TRBJ2-3, with D perhaps TRBD2 (6 bases). Trimming pared 3 bases from V and 3 bases from J, leaving 10 bases between. Germline V CDR1 and CDR2: SGHTA, FQGTGA. The CDR3 is 14 residues long. CDR3 sequence (DNA): TGTGCCAGCAGCTTCAGGGCGGGGACAGATACGCAGTATTTT. Its translation: CASSFRAGTDTQYF.

The V gene is TRBV25-1, the J gene TRBJ2-1; 7 bases fit TRBD1. Germline CDR1 MGHDK, CDR2 SYGVNS. V shed 8 bases, J shed 0 bases, and the junction held 10 bases outside the gene matches. The CDR3 runs to 16 residues. The CDR3 DNA follows: TGTGCCAGCCGCTCGGACAGGTCGAGCTCCTACAATGAGCAGTTCTTC. Translated, it gives CASRSDRSSSYNEQFF. Complete variable domain (other parts from reference TRBV25-1 and TRBJ2-1): EADIYQTPRYLVIGTGKKITLECSQTMGHDKMYWYQQDPGMELHLIHYSYGVNSTEKGDLSSESTVSRIRTEHFPLTLESARPSHTSQYLCASRSDRSSSYNEQFFGPGTRLTVL.

The chain is built from TRBV4-1 and TRBJ2-3; TRBD2 matches 7 bases. The CDR3 extends over 16 amino acids. Germline CDR1 is MGHRA and CDR2 is YSYEKL. V trimming: 3 bases; J trimming: 1 base; junction bases outside the gene matches: 7. CDR3 coding DNA: TGCGCCAGCAGCCACGTCGGACTAGAAGGCACAGATACGCAGTATTTT. Protein product: CASSHVGLEGTDTQYF.

The CDR3 sequence is CASTSRQGATFSGANVLTF. The CDR3 nucleotides read TGTGCCAGCACCAGCAGGCAGGGGGCAACATTTTCTGGGGCCAACGTCCTGACTTTC. The V gene is TRBV9, the J gene TRBJ2-6, with TRBD1 identical over 8 bases. Trimming took 6 bases from V and 1 from J; bases not matched to a gene: 15. CDR3 length: 19 residues. Germline CDR1 is SGDLS and CDR2 is YYNGEE.

V usage is TRBV10-3 and J usage is TRBJ2-1; TRBD2 matches 12 bases. The CDR3 spans 16 residues. V lost 4 bases, J lost 9 bases, and 10 bases stayed unmatched. CDR1 ENHRY and CDR2 SYGVKD come from the germline V gene. The CDR3 loop reads CAISGLLAGGSPEQFF. CDR3 DNA sequence: TGTGCCATCAGTGGTCTACTAGCGGGAGGCTCCCCTGAGCAGTTCTTC.

The chain combines TRBV11-3 with TRBJ1-1; the D gene is possibly TRBD1 (6 bases). This CDR3 is built from 12 residues. Per the germline V gene, CDR1 is SGHNT and CDR2 is YENEEA. Trimming left V 4 bases short and J 7 bases short, with 10 bases between. The CDR3 bases are TGTGCCAGCAGCTCACAGGGAAGTGAAGCTTTCTTT. It translates to CASSSQGSEAFF.

The chain has TRBV11-3 and TRBJ1-6; D is undetermined. CDR3 length: 12 residues. Germline V gene lookup returns CDR1 SGHNT and CDR2 YENEEA. V was cut by 4 bases and J by 6 bases, with 4 bases left in between. The CDR3 here is CASSYSNSPLHF. CDR3 sequence (DNA): TGTGCCAGCAGCTACAGTAATTCACCCCTCCACTTT.

This chain links TRBV11-3 with TRBJ1-6, with 10 bases lining up with TRBD1. This CDR3 region has 16 residues. With V trimmed by 3 bases and J by 7 bases, 6 bases remained unmatched. CDR1 and CDR2 from the germline V gene are SGHNT and YENEEA. In DNA, the CDR3 is TGTGCCAGCAGCTTGGGACAGGGGATTGGGAATTCACCCCTCCACTTT. Translation gives CASSLGQGIGNSPLHF.

This clone has more than one count but fewer than ten. The chain has TRBV5-6 and TRBJ1-1, with D possibly being TRBD1 (5 bases). This CDR3 spans 13 amino acids. V was shortened by 4 bases and J by 0 bases, with 7 bases between the two germline ends. CDR1 and CDR2 (germline): SGHDT, YYEEEE. CDR3 loop: CASSRQMNTEAFF. In DNA form, the CDR3 reads TGTGCCAGCAGCAGACAGATGAACACTGAAGCTTTCTTT.

This clone appeared a single time. V and J are TRBV5-4 and TRBJ1-1, with TRBD1 identical over 8 bases. The CDR3 sequence is 14 residues long. Trimming removed 0 bases from V and 8 bases from J; junction bases left unmatched: 6. Looked up from germline, CDR1 is SGHNT and CDR2 is YYREEE (reference sequence). The CDR3 loop is CASSLGQGANEAFF. The CDR3 DNA sequence: TGTGCCAGCAGCTTGGGTCAGGGGGCGAACGAAGCTTTCTTT.

The chain has TRBV6-2 or TRBV6-3 and TRBJ1-2; 10 bases align to TRBD1. CDR1 and CDR2 from the germline V gene are MNHEY and SVGEGT. J lost 10 bases, V lost 5 bases, and 7 bases had no gene match. The CDR3 is made up of 13 amino acids. CDR3 in DNA: TGTGCCAGCAGTAAGACAGGGGGCTTGAACTACACCTTC. It translates to CASSKTGGLNYTF.